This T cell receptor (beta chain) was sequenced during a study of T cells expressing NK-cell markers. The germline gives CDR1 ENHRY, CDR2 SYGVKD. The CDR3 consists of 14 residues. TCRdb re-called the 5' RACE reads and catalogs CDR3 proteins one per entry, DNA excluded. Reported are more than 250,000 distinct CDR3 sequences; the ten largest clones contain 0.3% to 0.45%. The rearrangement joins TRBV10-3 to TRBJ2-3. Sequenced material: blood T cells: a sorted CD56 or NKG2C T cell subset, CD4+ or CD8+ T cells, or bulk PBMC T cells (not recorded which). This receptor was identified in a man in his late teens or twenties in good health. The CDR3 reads CAISESGTGDTQYF.